One and the same sample provided the 8 T cell receptor beta chains below, sequenced in a study of T cell responses to AZD1222 COVID-19 vaccine. Using immunoSEQ multiplex PCR, the repertoire was profiled, and TCRdb retains in-frame clones only, with some absent. This repertoire shows roughly 65,000 clones, less than 90% found once; its top ten account for 20% to 25%. The sequencing used peripheral blood, collected 28 days after the second AZD1222 dose. The receptors originated from an adult who received the AZD1222 COVID-19 vaccine.

V gene TRBV4-1 combines with J gene TRBJ1-2; D gene uncertain. This CDR3 is built from 15 residues. V gave up 3 bases and J gave up 3 bases, with 14 bases separating them. The germline V gene has CDR1 MGHRA and CDR2 YSYEKL. The DNA for the CDR3 is TGCGCCAGCAGCCATCTTCGGACGGATTACTATGGCTACACCTTC. It translates to CASSHLRTDYYGYTF.

J is TRBJ2-5 and V is TRBV29-1; 13 nucleotides align to TRBD2. V shed 7 bases and J 1 base; nucleotides not matched to a gene: 9. CDR1 and CDR2 from the germline V gene are SQVTM and ANQGSEA. The CDR3 is 16 residues long. CDR3 sequence reads: CSAKKGTSGIQETQYF. The CDR3 DNA is TGCAGCGCAAAAAAAGGGACTAGCGGGATCCAAGAGACCCAGTACTTC.

The chain carries TRBV20-1 and TRBJ2-5; weak D call: TRBD2 (5 bases). The CDR3 runs to 12 residues. Between the trimmed V and J ends, which lost 3 bases and 2 bases, there was a span of 7 bases. Germline V CDR1 and CDR2: DFQATT, SNEGSKA (reference sequence). The CDR3 region has the DNA TGCAGTGCTAGTAGGGAGCAAGAGACCCAGTACTTC. Amino acid sequence: CSASREQETQYF.

V gene TRBV6-5 combines with J gene TRBJ2-7; either TRBD1 or TRBD2 may fit D (5 bases each). Between the trimmed V and J ends, which lost 0 bases and 0 bases, there was a span of 9 bases. This CDR3 is built from 15 residues. Germline V gene data show CDR1 as MNHEY and CDR2 as SVGAGI. CDR3 DNA sequence: TGTGCCAGCAGTTACTCCCCTGGGGGCTCCTACGAGCAGTACTTC. Translation gives CASSYSPGGSYEQYF.

The chain recombines TRBV4-1 with TRBJ2-1; TRBD2 matches 11 bases. There are 16 residues in the CDR3. J lost 9 bases, V lost 5 bases, and 12 bases had no gene match. Germline CDR1 reads MGHRA; CDR2 reads YSYEKL. CDR3 sequence reads: CASSGGVAGGPGEQFF. CDR3 nucleotide sequence: TGCGCCAGCAGCGGAGGGGTAGCGGGAGGGCCAGGTGAGCAGTTCTTC.

The chain couples TRBV5-1 to TRBJ2-3; 9 nucleotides agree with TRBD2. The V and J ends lost 0 bases and 1 base, in that order; junction bases with no gene match: 3. CDR3 length: 16 amino acids. Germline CDR1 is SGHRS and CDR2 is YFSETQ. CDR3 DNA: TGCGCCAGCAGCTTGGGGGCTAGCGGGGGCACAGATACGCAGTATTTT. This gives the protein CASSLGASGGTDTQYF. Full variable domain (missing parts from reference TRBV5-1 and TRBJ2-3): KAGVTQTPRYLIKTRGQQVTLSCSPISGHRSVSWYQQTPGQGLQFLFEYFSETQRNKGNFPGRFSGRQFSNSRSEMNVSTLELGDSALYLCASSLGASGGTDTQYFGPGTRLTVL.

The chain employs TRBV10-2 and TRBJ2-7; D call uncertain. Trimming took off 8 bases at V and 2 bases at J, with 10 bases between the two ends. The CDR3 is made up of 12 amino acids. Germline V gene lookup returns CDR1 WSHSY and CDR2 SAAADI. Written as DNA, the CDR3 is TGCGCCAGCGGGAACTCGCCCTACGAGCAGTACTTC. This gives the protein CASGNSPYEQYF.

The V gene is TRBV9, the J gene TRBJ1-1, with a weak D call TRBD1 (5 bases). Germline V gives CDR1 SGDLS, CDR2 YYNGEE. Between the trimmed V and J ends, which lost 4 bases and 0 bases, there was a span of 22 bases. The CDR3 covers 18 residues. In nucleotides, the CDR3 is TGTGCCAGCAGCCAAAGAGTGAGGGGAAATCTCTTGAACACTGAAGCTTTCTTT. Amino acid sequence: CASSQRVRGNLLNTEAFF.